The TCR beta chain described here comes from a study of CDR3 diversity in severe acne. This CDR3 is 16 amino acids long. CDR1 is SGHNT and CDR2 is YYREEE in the germline V gene (reference sequence). V lost 4 bases to trimming and J lost 5 bases; unmatched junction nucleotides: 12. TCRdb fed the PCR reads into MiXCR, producing one record per CDR3 protein. The data hold about 90,000 distinct CDR3 sequences, with over 45% observed a single time. The chain couples TRBV5-4 to TRBJ2-1; TRBD1 matches 7 bases. What was sequenced was blood. The origin of this receptor is a male donor in good health, serving as a control. The CDR3 coding sequence is TGTGCCAGCAGCCAAAGCCAGGGGGTTGCGAACAATGAGCAGTTCTTC. Translation gives CASSQSQGVANNEQFF.